The rows below give T cell receptor beta chains drawn from one sample of a study of vaccination effects on CD4 cells after COVID-19. What these receptors recognize is not known. Here immunoSEQ multiplex PCR was the method, and the copy in TCRdb shows in-frame clones only, minus some. There are more than 15,000 clones in the sample; about 76% occur only once, and 20% to 25% lies in the top ten. The sequenced sample was CD4+ T cells from PBMCs cultured with SARS-CoV-2 spike peptides, obtained after COVID-19 vaccination. These receptor sequences come from a human donor who had a prior SARS-CoV-2 infection. Each CDR3 is given with its conserved first and last residue. The order of the fields is V gene, D gene, clone size, J gene, CDR3 protein, CDR3 DNA. D genes are given only for firm matches. Size is omitted from some rows. Given values are once, few, many or a class for expanded clones.

TRBV5-4,TRBD1,.,TRBJ2-5,CASSSRTGARETQYF,TGTGCCAGCAGCTCAAGAACAGGGGCGCGGGAGACCCAGTACTTC
TRBV4-2,TRBD2,.,TRBJ2-2,CASSHGRELDTGELFF,TGTGCCAGCAGCCACGGGCGGGAGTTGGACACCGGGGAGCTGTTTTTT
TRBV3-1/TRBV3-2,TRBD1,.,TRBJ1-2,CASSRTGEVYGYTF,TGTGCCAGCAGCCGGACAGGGGAAGTCTATGGCTACACCTTC
TRBV5-1,TRBD1,few,TRBJ2-7,CASSLRTGGKNEQYF,TGCGCCAGCAGCTTACGGACAGGGGGTAAGAACGAGCAGTACTTC
TRBV19,.,.,TRBJ2-7,CASSPRWSGFYEQYF,TGTGCCAGTAGTCCCCGATGGAGCGGATTCTACGAGCAGTACTTC
TRBV7-2,.,.,TRBJ2-7,CASSLMADEQYF,TGTGCCAGCAGCTTAATGGCGGATGAGCAGTACTTC
TRBV6-5,.,.,TRBJ2-2,CASSFQVAGELFF,TGTGCCAGCAGTTTCCAAGTCGCCGGGGAGCTGTTTTTT
TRBV4-1,.,.,TRBJ2-4,CASSLARENIQYF,TGCGCCAGCAGCCTTGCGAGGGAAAACATTCAGTACTTC
TRBV7-9,.,.,TRBJ1-2,CASSSSITVTYGYTF,TGTGCCAGCAGCTCCTCAATTACAGTTACCTATGGCTACACCTTC
TRBV6-4,TRBD1,.,TRBJ2-7,CASSDPSGQGGYEQYF,TGTGCCAGCAGTGACCCCAGTGGACAGGGGGGGTACGAGCAGTACTTC
TRBV30,TRBD2,.,TRBJ2-2,CAWSELAGTGELFF,TGTGCCTGGAGTGAACTAGCGGGAACCGGGGAGCTGTTTTTT
TRBV19,TRBD1,.,TRBJ1-2,CASSSSSGQGGYGYTF,TGTGCCAGTAGTTCCAGCTCGGGACAGGGCGGCTATGGCTACACCTTC
TRBV25-1,.,once,TRBJ1-2,CASSETRGAYGYTF,TGTGCCAGCAGTGAAACCCGGGGGGCGTATGGCTACACCTTC
TRBV20-1,.,few,TRBJ2-7,CSASSGAGAQEQYF,TGCAGTGCTAGTTCAGGGGCAGGGGCACAGGAGCAGTACTTC
TRBV2,TRBD1,.,TRBJ2-1,CASSLTGAEQFF,TGTGCCAGCAGTCTGACAGGGGCCGAGCAGTTCTTC
TRBV2,.,few,TRBJ1-5,CASSRQTFNQPQHF,TGTGCCAGCAGTAGACAGACCTTCAATCAGCCCCAGCATTTT
TRBV3-1/TRBV3-2,.,.,TRBJ1-2,CASSQDYTRWTYGYTF,TGTGCCAGCAGCCAAGATTATACAAGATGGACGTATGGCTACACCTTC
TRBV9,.,.,TRBJ1-1,CASSVVGGPAFF,TGTGCCAGCAGCGTAGTTGGGGGGCCGGCTTTCTTT
TRBV6-5,.,.,TRBJ2-7,CASSSTPSGGEQYF,TGTGCCAGCAGTTCGACACCCTCGGGTGGCGAGCAGTACTTC
TRBV9,.,medium-sized,TRBJ2-5,CASSVAPVGQETQYF,TGTGCCAGCAGCGTAGCACCCGTGGGCCAAGAGACCCAGTACTTC
TRBV3-1/TRBV3-2,TRBD2,.,TRBJ2-5,CASSPSGGAWETQYF,TGTGCCAGCAGCCCTAGCGGGGGGGCCTGGGAGACCCAGTACTTC
TRBV7-8,TRBD2,.,TRBJ2-1,CASSRRGTSGRRSDEQFF,TGTGCCAGCAGCAGACGAGGGACTAGCGGGAGAAGGTCCGATGAGCAGTTCTTC
TRBV5-1,TRBD1,.,TRBJ2-7,CASSPGQGAEQYF,TGCGCCAGCAGCCCGGGACAGGGGGCCGAGCAGTACTTC
TRBV21-1,.,.,TRBJ2-6,CASSQTGVAGANVLTF,TGTGCCAGCTCCCAAACGGGGGTAGCTGGGGCCAACGTCCTGACTTTC
TRBV24-1,.,.,TRBJ2-3,CATSDTSTDTQYF,TGTGCCACCAGTGATACTAGCACAGATACGCAGTATTTT
TRBV5-8,TRBD1,.,TRBJ1-6,CASSFQGARNSPLHF,TGTGCCAGCAGCTTCCAGGGGGCTCGGAATTCACCCCTCCACTTT
TRBV7-8,.,.,TRBJ2-7,CASSSLRGTVYEQYF,TGTGCCAGCAGCTCCCTCCGTGGGACTGTCTACGAGCAGTACTTC
TRBV30,TRBD2,.,TRBJ2-3,CAWRSSGTDTQYF,TGTGCCTGGAGGTCTAGCGGGACGGATACGCAGTATTTT
TRBV12-3/TRBV12-4,.,.,TRBJ2-5,CASKGTRRWTQYF,TGTGCCAGCAAAGGGACCCGACGGTGGACCCAGTACTTC
TRBV4-1,.,.,TRBJ2-3,CASSDREGTDTQYF,TGCGCCAGCAGCGACAGGGAGGGCACAGATACGCAGTATTTT
TRBV7-3,TRBD1,once,TRBJ2-7,CASSLGTGREQYF,TGTGCCAGCAGCCTAGGGACAGGCCGGGAGCAGTACTTC
TRBV4-2,.,.,TRBJ2-7,CASSQRQLNEQYF,TGTGCCAGCAGCCAACGGCAGCTGAACGAGCAGTACTTC
TRBV9,.,.,TRBJ1-4,CASSVGATNEKLFF,TGTGCCAGCAGCGTAGGGGCAACTAATGAAAAACTGTTTTTT
TRBV20-1,.,.,TRBJ1-2,CSASQDYGYTF,TGCAGTGCTAGCCAGGACTATGGCTACACCTTC
TRBV9,TRBD2,.,TRBJ2-3,CASSVSSYSGRVPDTQYF,TGTGCCAGCAGCGTCTCCTCTTATAGCGGGAGGGTCCCAGATACGCAGTATTTT
TRBV5-4,.,.,TRBJ2-7,CASSLGGSVYEQYF,TGTGCCAGCAGCTTGGGAGGCAGTGTCTACGAGCAGTACTTC
TRBV30,.,.,TRBJ1-6,CAWSGGGSYNSPLHF,TGTGCCTGGAGTGGAGGGGGCTCCTATAATTCACCCCTCCACTTT
TRBV14,.,.,TRBJ1-1,CASSQDVNTEAFF,TGTGCCAGCAGCCAAGATGTGAACACTGAAGCTTTCTTT
TRBV28,.,.,TRBJ2-7,CASSSPFAYEQYF,TGTGCCAGCAGTTCCCCTTTTGCCTACGAGCAGTACTTC
TRBV27,TRBD2,few,TRBJ2-7,CASSPVGREPHEQYF,TGTGCCAGCAGTCCCGTAGGGCGGGAGCCCCACGAGCAGTACTTC
TRBV9,.,few,TRBJ2-1,CASSFRLEGSYNEQFF,TGTGCCAGCAGCTTCAGACTAGAGGGTTCCTACAATGAGCAGTTCTTC
TRBV11-3,TRBD1,.,TRBJ2-5,CASSLDFGTGIQETQYF,TGTGCCAGCAGCTTAGACTTCGGGACAGGGATTCAAGAGACCCAGTACTTC
TRBV5-4,TRBD2,medium-sized,TRBJ2-7,CASSLAGGGRPFSEQYF,TGTGCCAGCAGCTTGGCCGGGGGGGGGAGGCCATTTTCCGAGCAGTACTTC
TRBV7-2,.,few,TRBJ1-2,CASSLGYYGYTF,TGTGCCAGCAGCTTGGGGTACTATGGCTACACCTTC
TRBV15,TRBD2,.,TRBJ2-7,CATSRGGGRATYEQYF,TGTGCCACCAGCAGAGGGGGCGGGAGGGCCACCTACGAGCAGTACTTC
TRBV11-2,.,.,TRBJ2-2,CASSTREGGTGELFF,TGTGCCAGCAGCACCCGTGAGGGGGGGACCGGGGAGCTGTTTTTT
TRBV3-1/TRBV3-2,.,.,TRBJ2-1,CASARRGDNEQFF,TGTGCCAGCGCCCGCAGGGGTGATAATGAGCAGTTCTTC
TRBV4-2,TRBD2,.,TRBJ2-7,CASSPLPLAGGRYEQYF,TGTGCCAGCAGCCCACTCCCTCTAGCGGGAGGACGCTACGAGCAGTACTTC
TRBV14,.,once,TRBJ1-1,CASSQDPGSSGGAFF,TGTGCCAGCAGCCAAGATCCTGGGTCCAGCGGTGGGGCTTTCTTT
TRBV29-1,TRBD2,once,TRBJ2-5,CSVALAGARFWGETQYF,TGCAGCGTTGCTTTAGCGGGAGCACGATTTTGGGGAGAGACCCAGTACTTC
TRBV6-5,.,.,TRBJ1-2,CASSYDNYGYTF,TGTGCCAGCAGTTACGACAACTATGGCTACACCTTC
TRBV2,.,.,TRBJ1-2,CASSQDGQFFYGYTF,TGTGCCAGTTCTCAGGATGGACAGTTCTTCTATGGCTACACCTTC
TRBV7-9,TRBD2,once,TRBJ2-1,CASSLGWSAGGGNEQFF,TGTGCCAGCAGCTTAGGGTGGTCAGCGGGAGGGGGCAATGAGCAGTTCTTC
TRBV30,TRBD1,.,TRBJ2-2,CAWSPDRTNTGELFF,TGTGCCTGGAGCCCGGACAGGACGAACACCGGGGAGCTGTTTTTT
TRBV5-1,TRBD2,.,TRBJ2-3,CASSLGGRTDTQYF,TGCGCCAGCAGCTTGGGCGGGAGAACAGATACGCAGTATTTT
TRBV6-5,TRBD1,.,TRBJ1-6,CATDRGLYYNSPLHF,TGTGCCACCGACAGGGGGCTATATTATAATTCACCCCTCCACTTT
TRBV6-1,.,.,TRBJ2-7,CASSDYVEQYF,TGTGCCAGCAGTGATTACGTCGAGCAGTACTTC
TRBV2,.,once,TRBJ1-4,CASRSMNEKLFF,TGTGCCAGCAGGTCTATGAATGAAAAACTGTTTTTT